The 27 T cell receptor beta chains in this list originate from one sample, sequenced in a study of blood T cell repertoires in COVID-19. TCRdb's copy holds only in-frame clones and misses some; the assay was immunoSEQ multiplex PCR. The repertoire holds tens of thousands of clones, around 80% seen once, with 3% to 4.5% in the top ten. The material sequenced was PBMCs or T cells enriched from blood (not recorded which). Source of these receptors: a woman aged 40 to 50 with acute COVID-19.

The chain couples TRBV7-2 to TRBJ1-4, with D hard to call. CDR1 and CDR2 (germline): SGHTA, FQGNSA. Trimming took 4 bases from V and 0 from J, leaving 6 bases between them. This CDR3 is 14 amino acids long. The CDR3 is CASSSIATNEKLFF. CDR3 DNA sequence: TGTGCCAGCAGCTCCATTGCAACTAATGAAAAACTGTTTTTT. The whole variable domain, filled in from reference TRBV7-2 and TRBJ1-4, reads GAGVSQSPSNKVTEKGKDVELRCDPISGHTALYWYRQSLGQGLEFLIYFQGNSAPDKSGLPSDRFSAERTGGSVSTLTIQRTQQEDSAVYLCASSSIATNEKLFFGSGTQLSVL.

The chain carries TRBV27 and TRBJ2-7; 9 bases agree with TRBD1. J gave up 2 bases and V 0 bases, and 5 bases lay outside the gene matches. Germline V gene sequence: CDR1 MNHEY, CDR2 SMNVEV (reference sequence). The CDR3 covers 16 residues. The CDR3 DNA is TGTGCCAGCAGTTTATCGAGGGGACAGGGTCCCTACGAGCAGTACTTC. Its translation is CASSLSRGQGPYEQYF.

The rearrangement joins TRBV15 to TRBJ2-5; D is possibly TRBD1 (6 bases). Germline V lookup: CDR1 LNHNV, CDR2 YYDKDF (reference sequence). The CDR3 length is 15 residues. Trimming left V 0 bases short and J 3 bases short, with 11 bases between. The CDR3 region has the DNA TGTGCCACCAGCAGAGATTCAGGGGTAGAAGAGACCCAGTACTTC. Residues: CATSRDSGVEETQYF.

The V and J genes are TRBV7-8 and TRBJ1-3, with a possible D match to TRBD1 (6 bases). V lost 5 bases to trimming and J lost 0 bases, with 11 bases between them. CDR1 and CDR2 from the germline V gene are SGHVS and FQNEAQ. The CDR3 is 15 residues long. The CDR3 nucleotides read TGTGCCAGCAGCCGAGGACAGCCCTCTGGAAACACCATATATTTT. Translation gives CASSRGQPSGNTIYF. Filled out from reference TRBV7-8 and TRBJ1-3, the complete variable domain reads GAGVSQSPRYKVAKRGQDVALRCDPISGHVSLFWYQQALGQGPEFLTYFQNEAQLDKSGLPSDRFFAERPEGSVSTLKIQRTQQEDSAVYLCASSRGQPSGNTIYFGEGSWLTVV.

The CDR3 loop is CASSSMTGLIGETQYF. The CDR3 bases are TGTGCCAGCAGCTCTATGACAGGGTTAATAGGAGAGACCCAGTACTTC. The V gene is TRBV5-6, the J gene TRBJ2-5; TRBD1 agrees at 7 bases. Germline loops: CDR1 SGHDT, CDR2 YYEEEE. With V trimmed by 3 bases and J by 4 bases, 12 bases remained unmatched. The length of the CDR3 is 16 residues.

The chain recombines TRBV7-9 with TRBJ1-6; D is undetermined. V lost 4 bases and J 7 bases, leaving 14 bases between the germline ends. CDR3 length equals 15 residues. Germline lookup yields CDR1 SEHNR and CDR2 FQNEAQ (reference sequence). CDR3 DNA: TGTGCCAGCAGCTCCCTCGGGGAACGGAATTCACCCCTCCACTTT. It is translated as CASSSLGERNSPLHF. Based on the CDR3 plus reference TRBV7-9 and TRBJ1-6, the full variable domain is DTGVSQNPRHKITKRGQNVTFRCDPISEHNRLYWYRQTLGQGPEFLTYFQNEAQLEKSRLLSDRFSAERPKGSFSTLEIQRTEQGDSAMYLCASSSLGERNSPLHFGNGTRLTVT.

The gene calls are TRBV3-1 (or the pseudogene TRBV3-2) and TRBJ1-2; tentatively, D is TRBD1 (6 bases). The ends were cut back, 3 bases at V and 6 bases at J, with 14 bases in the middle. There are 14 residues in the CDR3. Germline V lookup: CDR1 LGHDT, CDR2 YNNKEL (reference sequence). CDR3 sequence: CASSQGAVAHGYTF. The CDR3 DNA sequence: TGTGCCAGCAGCCAGGGGGCCGTTGCCCATGGCTACACCTTC.

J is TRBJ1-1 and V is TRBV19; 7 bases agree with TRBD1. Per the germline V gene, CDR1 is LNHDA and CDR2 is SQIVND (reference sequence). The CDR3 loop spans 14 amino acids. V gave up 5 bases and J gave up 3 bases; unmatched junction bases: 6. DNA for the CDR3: TGTGCCAGTAGTGTTGACAGGGTCGACACTGAAGCTTTCTTT. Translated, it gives CASSVDRVDTEAFF.

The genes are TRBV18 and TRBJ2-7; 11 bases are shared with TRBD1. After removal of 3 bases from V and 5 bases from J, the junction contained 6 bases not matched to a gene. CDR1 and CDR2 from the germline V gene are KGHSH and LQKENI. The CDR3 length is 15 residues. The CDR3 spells CASSPPGQGVHEQYF. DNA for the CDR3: TGTGCCAGCTCACCGCCGGGACAGGGGGTCCACGAGCAGTACTTC.

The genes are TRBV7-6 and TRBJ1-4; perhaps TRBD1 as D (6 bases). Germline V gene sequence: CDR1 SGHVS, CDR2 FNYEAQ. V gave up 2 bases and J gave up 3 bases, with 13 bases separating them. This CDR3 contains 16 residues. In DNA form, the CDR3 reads TGTGCCAGCAGCTTATTAGACAGGAATCCTAATGAAAAACTGTTTTTT. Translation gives CASSLLDRNPNEKLFF.

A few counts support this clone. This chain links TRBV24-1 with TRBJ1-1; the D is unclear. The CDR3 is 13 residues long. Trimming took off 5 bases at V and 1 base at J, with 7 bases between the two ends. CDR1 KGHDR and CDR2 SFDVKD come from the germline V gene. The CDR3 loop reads CATSAAGNTEAFF. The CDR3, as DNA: TGTGCCACCAGTGCGGCAGGGAACACTGAAGCTTTCTTT.

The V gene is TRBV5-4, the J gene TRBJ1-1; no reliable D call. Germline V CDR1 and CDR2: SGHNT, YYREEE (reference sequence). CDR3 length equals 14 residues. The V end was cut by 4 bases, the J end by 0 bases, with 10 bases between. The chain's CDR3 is CASSLEAMNTEAFF. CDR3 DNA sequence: TGTGCCAGCAGCCTAGAAGCGATGAACACTGAAGCTTTCTTT.

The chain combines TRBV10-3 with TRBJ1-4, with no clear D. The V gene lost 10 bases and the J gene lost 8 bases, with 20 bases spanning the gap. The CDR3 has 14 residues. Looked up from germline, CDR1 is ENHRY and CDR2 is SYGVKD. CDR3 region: CATNSDKDTEKLFF. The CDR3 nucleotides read TGTGCCACCAATTCAGATAAAGATACCGAAAAACTGTTTTTT.

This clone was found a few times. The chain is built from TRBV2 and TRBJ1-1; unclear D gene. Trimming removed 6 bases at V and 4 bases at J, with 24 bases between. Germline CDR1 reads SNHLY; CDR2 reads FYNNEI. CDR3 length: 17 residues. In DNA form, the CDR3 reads TGTGCCAGCAGGGCCCCCGCGGGAGCCCAGAAGGGCACTGAAGCTTTCTTT. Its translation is CASRAPAGAQKGTEAFF.

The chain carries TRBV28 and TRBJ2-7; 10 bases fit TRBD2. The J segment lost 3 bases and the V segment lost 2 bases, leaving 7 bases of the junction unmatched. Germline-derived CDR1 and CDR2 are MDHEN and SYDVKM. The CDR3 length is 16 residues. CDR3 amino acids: CASSLAGGTSVYEQYF. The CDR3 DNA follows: TGTGCCAGCAGTTTAGCGGGGGGGACTAGCGTCTACGAGCAGTACTTC.

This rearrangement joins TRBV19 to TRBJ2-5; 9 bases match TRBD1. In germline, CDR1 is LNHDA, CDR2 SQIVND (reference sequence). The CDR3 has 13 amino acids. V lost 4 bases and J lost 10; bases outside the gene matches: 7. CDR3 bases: TGTGCCAGTAGTAGGGGGACAGGGATTGTCCAGTACTTC. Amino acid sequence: CASSRGTGIVQYF.

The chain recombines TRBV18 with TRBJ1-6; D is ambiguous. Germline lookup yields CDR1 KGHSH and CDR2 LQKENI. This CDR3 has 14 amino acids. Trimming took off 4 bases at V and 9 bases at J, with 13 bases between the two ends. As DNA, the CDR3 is TGTGCCAGCTCACAAACTGAGCGGTTTTCACCCCTCCACTTT. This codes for CASSQTERFSPLHF.

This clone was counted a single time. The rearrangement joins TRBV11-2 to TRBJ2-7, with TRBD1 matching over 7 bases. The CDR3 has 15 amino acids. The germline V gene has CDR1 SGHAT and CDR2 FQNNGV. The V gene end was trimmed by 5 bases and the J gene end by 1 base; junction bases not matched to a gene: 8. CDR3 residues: CASSPRQGSSYEQYV. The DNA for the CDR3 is TGTGCCAGCAGCCCCCGACAGGGCTCTTCCTACGAGCAGTACGTC.

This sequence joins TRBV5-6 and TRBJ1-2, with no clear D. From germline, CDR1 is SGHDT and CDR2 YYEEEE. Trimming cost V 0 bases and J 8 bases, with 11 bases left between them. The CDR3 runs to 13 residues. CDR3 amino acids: CASSLADGEGYTF. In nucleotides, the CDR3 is TGTGCCAGCAGCTTGGCCGACGGGGAAGGCTACACCTTC.

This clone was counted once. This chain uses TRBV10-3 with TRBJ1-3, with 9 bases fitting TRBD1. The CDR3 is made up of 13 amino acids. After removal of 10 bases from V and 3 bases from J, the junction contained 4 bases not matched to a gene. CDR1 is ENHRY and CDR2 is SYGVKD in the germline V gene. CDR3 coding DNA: TGTGCCAATGGACAGGGGAATGGAAACACCATATATTTT. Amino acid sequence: CANGQGNGNTIYF.

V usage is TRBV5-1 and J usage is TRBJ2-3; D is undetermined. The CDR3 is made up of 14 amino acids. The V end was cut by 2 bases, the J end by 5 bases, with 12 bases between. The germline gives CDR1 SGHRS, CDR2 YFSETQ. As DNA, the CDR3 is TGCGCCAGCAGCTTAGTGGGCCGTGTAGATACGCAGTATTTT. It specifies CASSLVGRVDTQYF.

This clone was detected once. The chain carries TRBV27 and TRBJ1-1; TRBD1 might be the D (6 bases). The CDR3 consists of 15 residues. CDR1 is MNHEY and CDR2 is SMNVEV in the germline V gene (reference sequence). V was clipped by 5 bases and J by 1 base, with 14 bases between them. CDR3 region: CASSPRGAGNTEAFF. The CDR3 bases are TGTGCCAGCAGTCCCAGGGGCGCCGGGAACACTGAAGCTTTCTTT.

CDR3: CASSQGRNSGNTIYF. The CDR3 nucleotides are TGCGCCAGCAGCCAAGGGAGAAACTCTGGAAACACCATATATTTT. The chain couples TRBV4-1 to TRBJ1-3; D remains ambiguous. Trimming stripped 1 base from V and 0 bases from J, with 7 bases between. The CDR3 contains 15 residues. Germline CDR1 MGHRA, CDR2 YSYEKL.

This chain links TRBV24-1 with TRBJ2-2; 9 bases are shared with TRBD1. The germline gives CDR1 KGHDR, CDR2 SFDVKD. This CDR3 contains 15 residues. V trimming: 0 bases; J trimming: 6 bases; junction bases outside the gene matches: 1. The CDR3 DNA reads TGTGCCACCAGTGATTTGACAGGGGGCCCCGGGGAGCTGTTTTTT. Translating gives CATSDLTGGPGELFF.

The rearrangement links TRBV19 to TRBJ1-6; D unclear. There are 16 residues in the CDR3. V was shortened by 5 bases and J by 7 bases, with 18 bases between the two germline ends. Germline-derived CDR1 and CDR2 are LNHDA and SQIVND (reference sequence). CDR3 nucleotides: TGTGCCAGTAGTCAAGACGGCCAGGCCCTCAATTCACCCCTCCACTTT. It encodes CASSQDGQALNSPLHF.

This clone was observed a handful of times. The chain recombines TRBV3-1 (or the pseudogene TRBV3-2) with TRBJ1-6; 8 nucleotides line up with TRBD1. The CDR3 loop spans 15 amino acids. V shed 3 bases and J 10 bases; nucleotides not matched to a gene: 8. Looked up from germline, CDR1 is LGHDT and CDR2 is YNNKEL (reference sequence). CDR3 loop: CASSHLDRVKSPLHF. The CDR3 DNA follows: TGTGCCAGCAGCCACTTGGACAGGGTAAAGTCACCCCTCCACTTT.

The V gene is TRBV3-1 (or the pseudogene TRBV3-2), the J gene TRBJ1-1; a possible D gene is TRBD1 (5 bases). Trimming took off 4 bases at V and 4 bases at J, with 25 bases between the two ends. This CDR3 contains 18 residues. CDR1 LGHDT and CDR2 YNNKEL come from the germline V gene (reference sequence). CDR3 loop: CASSRVRPPPGFPTEAFF. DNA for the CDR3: TGTGCCAGCAGCCGAGTTCGCCCCCCCCCAGGGTTCCCCACTGAAGCTTTCTTT.